Each of the 19 T cell receptor beta chains below was sequenced from the same sample in a study of blood T cell repertoires in COVID-19. The protocol was immunoSEQ multiplex PCR, while the TCRdb copy is restricted to in-frame clones and leaves out a portion. The table has fewer than 130,000 clones, around 83% seen once. The material sequenced was peripheral blood. These receptors all come from a human donor in a cohort sampled during active COVID-19.

This clone was counted a single time. J is TRBJ1-2 and V is TRBV5-1; TRBD1 is a possible D gene (6 bases). The germline V gene has CDR1 SGHRS and CDR2 YFSETQ. Trimming removed 0 bases from V and 4 bases from J, with 10 bases in between. The CDR3 consists of 14 residues. The CDR3: CASSLAGVGYGYTF. As DNA, the CDR3 is TGCGCCAGCAGCTTGGCAGGGGTGGGCTATGGCTACACCTTC.

Remarks on this clone: Additional DNA sequences in this sample encode the identical CDR3. This rearrangement joins TRBV5-4 to TRBJ2-5; D is possibly TRBD1 (5 bases). The CDR3 contains 13 residues. In germline, CDR1 is SGHNT, CDR2 YYREEE (reference sequence). Trimming removed 4 bases at V and 5 bases at J, with 12 bases between. CDR3 loop: CASSLRGEETQYF. CDR3 DNA sequence: TGTGCCAGCAGCCTTAGGGGCGAGGAGACCCAGTACTTC.

This clone appeared a single time. The chain uses TRBV7-3 and TRBJ2-7, with D tentatively TRBD1 (7 bases). In germline, CDR1 is SGHTA, CDR2 FQGTGA. Trimming shortened V by 2 bases and J by 1 base, and 12 bases separated the two germline ends. This CDR3 is built from 15 residues. The chain's CDR3 is CASSLDREVSYEQYF. Here the CDR3 DNA reads TGTGCCAGCAGCTTAGACAGGGAGGTTTCCTACGAGCAGTACTTC.

The chain employs TRBV4-3 and TRBJ1-2; D may be TRBD1 (5 bases). Germline loops: CDR1 LGHNA, CDR2 YSLEER. The CDR3 totals 14 residues. V was pared by 0 bases and J by 8 bases, with 13 bases between. CDR3 region: CASSQDLDSFGYTF. CDR3 DNA: TGCGCCAGCAGCCAAGATCTTGACAGCTTCGGCTACACCTTC.

In its sample, this clone was seen once. V usage is TRBV6-5 and J usage is TRBJ1-1, with TRBD1 matching over 7 bases. Unmatched junction bases numbered 4, after V lost 6 bases and J lost 0 bases. Per germline, CDR1 MNHEY and CDR2 SVGAGI. The CDR3 runs 14 residues. The CDR3: CASSAGTVNTEAFF. Here the CDR3 DNA reads TGTGCCAGCAGCGCCGGGACAGTGAACACTGAAGCTTTCTTT.

This clone appeared once. One end of the junction fails to match germline, which may point to a read error. V and J are TRBV11-1 and TRBJ1-1; D remains unclear. Germline V gene data show CDR1 as SGHAT and CDR2 as FQDESV (reference sequence). The CDR3 loop spans 14 amino acids. CDR3 region: CASRLGSGGTEAFF. Here the CDR3 DNA reads TGTGCCAGCAGGTTAGGGAGTGGCGGCACTGAAGCTTTCTTT. Drawing the rest from reference TRBV11-1 and TRBJ1-1, the complete variable domain is EAEVAQSPRYKITEKSQAVAFWCDPISGHATLYWYRQILGQGPELLVQFQDESVVDDSQLPKDRFSAERLKGVDSTLKIQPAELGDSAMYLCASRLGSGGTEAFFGQGTRLTVV.

The V call is TRBV7-6, the J call TRBJ2-1; 8 nucleotides agree with TRBD2. V trimming: 1 base; J trimming: 0 bases; junction bases outside the gene matches: 2. In germline, CDR1 is SGHVS, CDR2 FNYEAQ. The CDR3 consists of 16 residues. CDR3 amino acids: CASSLGSGGSYNEQFF. CDR3 DNA sequence: TGTGCCAGCAGCTTAGGGAGCGGGGGCTCCTACAATGAGCAGTTCTTC. Full variable domain (remainder filled in from reference TRBV7-6 and TRBJ2-1): GAGVSQSPRYKVTKRGQDVALRCDPISGHVSLYWYRQALGQGPEFLTYFNYEAQQDKSGLPNDRFSAERPEGSISTLTIQRTEQRDSAMYRCASSLGSGGSYNEQFFGPGTRLTVL.

The rearrangement uses TRBV28 and TRBJ1-2; 9 bases agree with TRBD1. After removal of 6 bases from V and 2 bases from J, the junction contained 7 bases not matched to a gene. The CDR3 loop spans 15 amino acids. Germline V CDR1 and CDR2: MDHEN, SYDVKM. The CDR3 loop reads CASRRDREGNYGYTF. CDR3 sequence (DNA): TGTGCCAGCAGACGGGACAGGGAAGGGAACTATGGCTACACCTTC.

This clone was recorded only once. This sequence joins TRBV25-1 and TRBJ2-7; a weak D match, TRBD1 (5 bases). CDR3 length equals 12 residues. The germline V and J ends were trimmed by 6 bases and 2 bases, with 8 bases remaining between them. Germline CDR1 and CDR2: MGHDK and SYGVNS. CDR3 nucleotides: TGTGCCAGCAGACAGGACACCTACGAGCAGTACTTC. Encoded protein: CASRQDTYEQYF.

The chain has TRBV15 and TRBJ1-1, with TRBD1 as a possible D gene (5 bases). Germline-derived CDR1 and CDR2 are LNHNV and YYDKDF (reference sequence). Trimming took off 3 bases at V and 3 bases at J, with 8 bases between the two ends. The CDR3 sequence is 13 residues long. In nucleotides, the CDR3 is TGTGCCACCAGCAGGCGGGGGGACACTGAAGCTTTCTTT. Translation gives CATSRRGDTEAFF.

This clone was detected a few times. The J gene is TRBJ1-3, the V gene TRBV6-5; 9 nucleotides agree with TRBD1. The germline V gene has CDR1 MNHEY and CDR2 SVGAGI. The CDR3 runs to 13 residues. The junction had 10 bases not matched to a gene; V was cut back by 7 bases and J by 12 bases. CDR3 protein: CASNQGQGKVIYF. The CDR3 DNA reads TGTGCCAGCAACCAAGGACAGGGGAAGGTCATATATTTT.

This clone was picked up a small number of times. The V gene is TRBV7-2, the J gene TRBJ1-5; TRBD1 agrees at 7 bases. J lost 3 bases, V lost 1 base, and 9 bases had no gene match. Germline values: CDR1 SGHTA, CDR2 FQGNSA. The CDR3 is 17 amino acids. The CDR3 loop is CASSLDPNRGFNQPQHF. As DNA, the CDR3 is TGTGCCAGCAGCTTAGACCCCAACAGGGGCTTCAATCAGCCCCAGCATTTT. Based on the CDR3 plus reference TRBV7-2 and TRBJ1-5, the full variable domain is GAGVSQSPSNKVTEKGKDVELRCDPISGHTALYWYRQSLGQGLEFLIYFQGNSAPDKSGLPSDRFSAERTGGSVSTLTIQRTQQEDSAVYLCASSLDPNRGFNQPQHFGDGTRLSIL.

This rearrangement joins TRBV5-1 to TRBJ2-7; D possibly corresponds to TRBD1 (5 bases). Germline values: CDR1 SGHRS, CDR2 YFSETQ. Trimming shortened V by 4 bases and J by 3 bases, and 14 bases separated the two germline ends. This CDR3 has 14 residues. CDR3 in amino acids: CASSPQGSGYEQYF. The CDR3 region has the DNA TGCGCCAGCAGCCCCCAGGGCTCAGGCTACGAGCAGTACTTC.

This clone has only one observation. The chain is built from TRBV10-3 and TRBJ2-2, with TRBD1 matching 7 bases. V shed 7 bases, J shed 5 bases, and the junction held 1 base outside the gene matches. The CDR3 length is 12 residues. In germline, CDR1 is ENHRY, CDR2 SYGVKD. The CDR3 sequence: CAITGGTGELFF. In DNA, the CDR3 is TGTGCCATCACAGGGGGTACCGGGGAGCTGTTTTTT.

Here the CDR3 DNA reads TGTGCCAGCAGTTACGGTTTGGACATCAACGAGCAGTACTTC. It yields the protein CASSYGLDINEQYF. V is TRBV6-5 and J is TRBJ2-7; D possibly corresponds to TRBD1 (5 bases). CDR1 is MNHEY, CDR2 SVGAGI, per germline. The CDR3 is 14 amino acids. Trimming took off 2 bases at V and 5 bases at J, with 13 bases between the two ends.

The V call is TRBV5-4, the J call TRBJ2-1; a weak D match, TRBD2 (6 bases). Per the germline V gene, CDR1 is SGHNT and CDR2 is YYREEE (reference sequence). The CDR3 consists of 15 residues. V was shortened by 5 bases and J by 4 bases, with 16 bases between the two germline ends. The CDR3 DNA reads as TGTGCCAGCAGTCGGGACTTGGGCGATTACAATGAGCAGTTCTTC. It is translated as CASSRDLGDYNEQFF.

The chain employs TRBV27 and TRBJ2-1; TRBD2 agrees at 10 bases. The trim removed 7 bases at V and 7 bases at J, leaving 13 bases unmatched. The CDR3 totals 16 residues. CDR1 and CDR2 (germline): MNHEY, SMNVEV (reference sequence). The CDR3 DNA follows: TGTGCCAGCACTAGTTTGGCGGGACTAGCGAGAAATGAGCAGTTCTTC. Translating gives CASTSLAGLARNEQFF.

This chain connects TRBV14 to TRBJ2-3, with 11 bases that match TRBD2. The V gene end was trimmed by 2 bases and the J gene end by 3 bases; junction bases not matched to a gene: 10. The CDR3 totals 18 residues. CDR1 and CDR2 from the germline V gene are SGHDN and FVKESK. The CDR3, as DNA: TGTGCCAGCAGCCAACCTCTCCTAGCGGGGGGTCGTACAGATACGCAGTATTTT. Translation: CASSQPLLAGGRTDTQYF.

This clone was counted a few times. This sequence joins TRBV5-1 and TRBJ1-6; D call uncertain. This CDR3 has 14 residues. In germline, CDR1 is SGHRS, CDR2 YFSETQ. Trimming shortened V by 3 bases and J by 10 bases, and 14 bases separated the two germline ends. The CDR3 reads CASSSEGAGSPLHF. CDR3 DNA: TGCGCCAGCAGCTCCGAGGGAGCGGGGTCACCCCTCCACTTT.